The sequence of this T cell receptor (beta chain) was determined in a study of shared clonotypes between healthy human individuals. Study-wide results and limits: Even with large depth, rarefaction showed that sorted-subset sequencing was incomplete. Non-shared clonotypes showed lower generation probabilities than clonotypes common to all four donors.

Sorted-subset replicate PCR reactions were performed with about 200 ng DNA, corresponding to tens of thousands of T cell genomes. Data came from immunoSEQ multiplex PCR; TCRdb stores just in-frame clones and leaves some out. There are hundreds of thousands of clones in the sample; 92% occur only once, and nearly 25% lies in the top ten. This CDR3 has 17 amino acids. Trimming stripped 4 bases from V and 0 bases from J, with 18 bases between. The germline V gene encodes CDR1 SEHNR and CDR2 FQNEAQ (reference sequence). As for this clone: Its antigen is still unknown.

The naive CD8 subset, CD45RO-negative cells positively selected for CCR7, excluded terminally differentiated effector memory CD45RA+ cells. Sequences were obtained from naive CD8+ T cells sorted from blood. This rearrangement joins TRBV7-9 to TRBJ1-2, with D unclear. This TCR came from a man aged 25-40 years in good health. CDR3 region: CASSSTSEPLANYGYTF. CDR3 bases: TGTGCCAGCAGCTCCACCTCGGAACCTTTAGCTAACTATGGCTACACCTTC.